The 30 T cell receptor beta chains given below trace back to one sample, sequenced in a study of graft-versus-host responses after intestinal transplantation. Profiling relied on immunoSEQ multiplex PCR, and the TCRdb table lists in-frame clones only, not all of them. The table lists about 3,000 clones, 31% of them singletons. This specimen was alloreactive CD4+ T cells from a mixed lymphocyte reaction culture, taken before transplantation. Subset here: CFSE-low proliferating T cells sorted from approximately 6-day pre-transplant mixed lymphocyte reaction (GvH or HvG direction). Every receptor here comes from a human patient who was an organ donor for intestinal transplantation.

This clone has only a few counts. The chain couples TRBV6-6 to TRBJ1-2, with TRBD1 matching over 9 bases. V shed 0 bases, J shed 2 bases, and the junction held 1 base outside the gene matches. Germline CDR1 and CDR2: MNHNY and SVGAGI (reference sequence). The CDR3 totals 15 residues. The CDR3 here is CASSYSTGGNYGYTF. CDR3 nucleotides: TGTGCCAGCAGTTACTCGACAGGGGGGAACTATGGCTACACCTTC.

This clone was recorded a few times. The chain uses TRBV9 and TRBJ2-5, with D tentatively TRBD1 or TRBD2 (5 bases each). V gave up 0 bases and J gave up 8 bases, with 8 bases separating them. The germline gives CDR1 SGDLS, CDR2 YYNGEE. The CDR3 consists of 12 residues. CDR3 nucleotide sequence: TGTGCCAGCAGCGTAGTTGGGGGAACCCAGTACTTC. Its protein product is CASSVVGGTQYF.

In its sample, this clone was seen a few times. The chain joins TRBV28 to TRBJ1-1; 8 bases agree with TRBD1. The V segment lost 3 bases and the J segment 4 bases; nucleotides outside the gene matches: 4. There are 14 residues in the CDR3. The germline V gene encodes CDR1 MDHEN and CDR2 SYDVKM. The CDR3 DNA is TGTGCCAGCAGTTTTTACAGGGGGGGCACTGAAGCTTTCTTT. Its protein is CASSFYRGGTEAFF. Complete variable domain (other parts from reference TRBV28 and TRBJ1-1): DVKVTQSSRYLVKRTGEKVFLECVQDMDHENMFWYRQDPGLGLRLIYFSYDVKMKEKGDIPEGYSVSREKKERFSLILESASTNQTSMYLCASSFYRGGTEAFFGQGTRLTVV.

This clone was recorded a few times. The V and J genes are TRBV7-2 and TRBJ2-3; TRBD1 is a possible D gene (5 bases). The length of the CDR3 is 13 residues. With 1 base removed from V and 6 bases from J, the gap between germline ends came to 8 bases. CDR1 SGHTA and CDR2 FQGNSA come from the germline V gene. The CDR3 protein is CASSLGGFDTQYF. CDR3 DNA sequence: TGTGCCAGCAGCTTAGGGGGCTTTGATACGCAGTATTTT.

The chain joins TRBV6-1 to TRBJ1-2; TRBD1 might be the D (6 bases). The CDR3 totals 13 residues. Germline V gene data show CDR1 as MNHNS and CDR2 as SASEGT. The V end lost 5 bases, the J end lost 6 bases, and 13 bases lay between the germline ends. The CDR3 bases are TGTGCCAGCAGTATTAACAGGGTCGATGGCTACACCTTC. The encoded protein is CASSINRVDGYTF.

The chain links TRBV5-4 to TRBJ1-2; D is uncertain. V was shortened by 4 bases and J by 6 bases, with 16 bases between the two germline ends. This CDR3 spans 14 amino acids. In germline, CDR1 is SGHNT, CDR2 YYREEE (reference sequence). The CDR3: CASSARSENNGYTF. The CDR3, as DNA: TGTGCCAGCAGCGCGCGGTCAGAAAACAATGGCTACACCTTC.

The gene calls are TRBV6-1 and TRBJ1-4; D is ambiguous. The V gene's germline CDR1 is MNHNS and CDR2 SASEGT. V lost 3 bases and J 4 bases, leaving 12 bases between the germline ends. The length of the CDR3 is 15 residues. In nucleotides, the CDR3 is TGTGCCAGCAGTGATAGCGGGATATTTAATGAAAAACTGTTTTTT. Protein sequence: CASSDSGIFNEKLFF.

This clone was seen a handful of times. This chain connects TRBV5-1 to TRBJ2-3, with 7 nucleotides matching TRBD1. Losses at the gene ends were 3 bases for V and 4 bases for J; bases not matched to a gene: 5. The CDR3 is 14 amino acids. CDR1 is SGHRS and CDR2 is YFSETQ in the germline V gene. CDR3 sequence (DNA): TGCGCCAGCAGCTCGACAGGGACCGCAGATACGCAGTATTTT. This translates into CASSSTGTADTQYF. The entire variable domain, with the rest obtained from reference TRBV5-1 and TRBJ2-3, is as follows: KAGVTQTPRYLIKTRGQQVTLSCSPISGHRSVSWYQQTPGQGLQFLFEYFSETQRNKGNFPGRFSGRQFSNSRSEMNVSTLELGDSALYLCASSSTGTADTQYFGPGTRLTVL.

The chain combines TRBV28 with TRBJ2-7; tentative D call: TRBD1 (5 bases). Germline CDR1 MDHEN, CDR2 SYDVKM. V lost 5 bases to trimming and J lost 4 bases, with 9 bases between them. The CDR3 has 12 amino acids. CDR3 in amino acids: CASSPDIYEQYF. In nucleotides, the CDR3 is TGTGCCAGCAGTCCGGACATATACGAGCAGTACTTC.

There are a few counts of this clone. The chain is built from TRBV30 and TRBJ2-4; possibly TRBD2 for D (6 bases). Germline V gives CDR1 GTSNPN, CDR2 SVGIG (reference sequence). This CDR3 spans 12 amino acids. V lost 3 bases to trimming and J lost 13 bases, with 16 bases between them. This CDR3 reads CAWSRGTITQYF. CDR3 nucleotide sequence: TGTGCCTGGAGCCGGGGGACCATCACACAGTACTTC. Full variable domain (outside the CDR3, taken from reference TRBV30 and TRBJ2-4): SQTIHQWPATLVQPVGSPLSLECTVEGTSNPNLYWYRQAAGRGLQLLFYSVGIGQISSEVPQNLSASRPQDRQFILSSKKLLLSDSGFYLCAWSRGTITQYFGAGTRLSVL.

This chain links TRBV30 with TRBJ2-4, with 7 nucleotides matching TRBD1. The V gene end was trimmed by 3 bases and the J gene end by 9 bases; junction bases not matched to a gene: 2. The CDR3 covers 11 residues. CDR1 and CDR2 (germline): GTSNPN, SVGIG (reference sequence). The CDR3 reads CAWSNRGIQYF. The CDR3 nucleotides read TGTGCCTGGAGCAACAGGGGCATTCAGTACTTC.

This clone showed up just a few times. This chain links TRBV18 with TRBJ1-4; D perhaps matches TRBD1 (5 bases). Trimming stripped 0 bases from V and 7 bases from J, with 12 bases between. Looked up from germline, CDR1 is KGHSH and CDR2 is LQKENI. This CDR3 comprises 15 residues. The CDR3 sequence: CASSPPGTPSEKLFF. The CDR3 DNA sequence: TGTGCCAGCTCACCACCTGGGACTCCGAGTGAAAAACTGTTTTTT.

Sample share makes this clone large. The V gene is TRBV28, the J gene TRBJ1-1; a weak D match, TRBD1 (5 bases). The CDR3 totals 11 residues. Germline CDR1 is MDHEN and CDR2 is SYDVKM. V was pared by 6 bases and J by 12 bases, with 14 bases between. The CDR3 DNA is TGTGCCAGCAGCCCGGGACGTTCGTCTTTCTTT. It codes for CASSPGRSSFF.

The chain employs TRBV30 and TRBJ2-5, with D perhaps TRBD1 (6 bases). The CDR3 is 13 amino acids. V dropped 2 bases and J dropped 6 bases, with 13 bases sitting between them. Germline V gene sequence: CDR1 GTSNPN, CDR2 SVGIG (reference sequence). CDR3 nucleotide sequence: TGTGCCTGGAGTCAGGGGCTTGGGAAGACCCAGTACTTC. Its translation: CAWSQGLGKTQYF.

This clone was counted only a few times. The chain carries TRBV7-3 and TRBJ2-2; D is possibly TRBD1 (6 bases). V lost 3 bases to trimming and J lost 4 bases, with 6 bases between them. CDR1 is SGHTA and CDR2 is FQGTGA in the germline V gene. This CDR3 spans 13 amino acids. CDR3 amino acids: CASSLTGTGELFF. The CDR3 DNA reads as TGTGCCAGCAGCTTGACAGGCACCGGGGAGCTGTTTTTT.

The chain combines TRBV6-5 with TRBJ2-3; 9 nucleotides agree with TRBD1. The germline V gene encodes CDR1 MNHEY and CDR2 SVGAGI. The V gene end was trimmed by 4 bases and the J gene end by 3 bases; junction bases not matched to a gene: 5. The CDR3 loop spans 15 amino acids. The CDR3 loop is CASSWGQGLTDTQYF. The DNA of the CDR3 is TGTGCCAGCAGTTGGGGACAGGGTTTAACAGATACGCAGTATTTT.

This clone ranks as medium-sized. The genes are TRBV11-1 and TRBJ2-2, with 9 bases lining up with TRBD2. The CDR3 is 13 residues long. Germline values: CDR1 SGHAT, CDR2 FQDESV (reference sequence). With 6 bases clipped from V and 4 bases from J, the junction kept 0 bases outside the gene matches. In DNA form, the CDR3 reads TGTGCCAGCAGGCGGGGGGGCACCGGGGAGCTGTTTTTT. Protein product: CASRRGGTGELFF. Full variable domain (outside the CDR3, taken from reference TRBV11-1 and TRBJ2-2): EAEVAQSPRYKITEKSQAVAFWCDPISGHATLYWYRQILGQGPELLVQFQDESVVDDSQLPKDRFSAERLKGVDSTLKIQPAELGDSAMYLCASRRGGTGELFFGEGSRLTVL.

The rearrangement uses TRBV5-6 and TRBJ1-2; D may be TRBD1 (6 bases). The CDR3 is made up of 14 amino acids. Germline lookup yields CDR1 SGHDT and CDR2 YYEEEE. V gave up 4 bases and J gave up 5 bases, with 15 bases separating them. CDR3 in amino acids: CASSVTGSGYGYTF. CDR3 in DNA: TGTGCCAGCAGCGTTACAGGGTCGGGGTATGGCTACACCTTC.

In DNA, the CDR3 is TGTGCCAGCAGTGTGTCCAGGACGATGAACACTGAAGCTTTCTTT. As protein: CASSVSRTMNTEAFF. The gene calls are TRBV25-1 and TRBJ1-1; D is undetermined. Germline values: CDR1 MGHDK, CDR2 SYGVNS. V was clipped by 4 bases and J by 0 bases, with 12 bases between them. This CDR3 has 15 residues.

The chain is built from TRBV6-4 and TRBJ2-3; 15 positions match TRBD2. Per germline, CDR1 MRHNA and CDR2 SNTAGT. Losses at the gene ends were 2 bases for V and 6 bases for J; bases not matched to a gene: 0. The CDR3 contains 15 residues. The CDR3, as DNA: TGTGCCAGCAGTGACGGGACTAGCGGGGGGGATACGCAGTATTTT. Translated, it gives CASSDGTSGGDTQYF.

This clone came up a few times. CDR3 in DNA: TGCGCCAGCAGCTTGGGTGAGACAGGGGGCCAGCCCCAGCATTTT. Amino acid sequence: CASSLGETGGQPQHF. This chain joins TRBV5-1 and TRBJ1-5; TRBD1 matches at 10 bases. The junction had 4 bases not matched to a gene; V was cut back by 0 bases and J by 7 bases. The V gene's germline CDR1 is SGHRS and CDR2 YFSETQ. This CDR3 comprises 15 residues. Combining the CDR3 with reference TRBV5-1 and TRBJ1-5 gives the whole variable domain KAGVTQTPRYLIKTRGQQVTLSCSPISGHRSVSWYQQTPGQGLQFLFEYFSETQRNKGNFPGRFSGRQFSNSRSEMNVSTLELGDSALYLCASSLGETGGQPQHFGDGTRLSIL.

This sequence joins TRBV6-6 and TRBJ1-5; TRBD1 matches at 9 bases. The length of the CDR3 is 13 residues. CDR1 is MNHNY, CDR2 SVGAGI, per germline (reference sequence). The ends lost 10 bases at V and 5 bases at J; junction bases unmatched: 6. The CDR3 DNA sequence: TGTGCCACCAGAGGACAGGGGTATCAGCCCCAGCATTTT. Protein product: CATRGQGYQPQHF.

The genes are TRBV6-1 and TRBJ1-2, with no clear D. Germline CDR1 MNHNS, CDR2 SASEGT. With 8 bases removed from V and 3 bases from J, the gap between germline ends came to 19 bases. This CDR3 is 15 amino acids long. The CDR3, as DNA: TGTGCCAGCCGACCGGGCTGGGGAGGAGACTATGGCTACACCTTC. Amino acids: CASRPGWGGDYGYTF.

This rearrangement joins TRBV6-5 to TRBJ2-7; D is uncertain. The length of the CDR3 is 13 residues. V was shortened by 7 bases and J by 0 bases, with 10 bases between the two germline ends. Germline V gives CDR1 MNHEY, CDR2 SVGAGI. The CDR3 is CASTTGNSYEQYF. The CDR3 DNA follows: TGTGCCAGCACCACGGGTAACTCCTACGAGCAGTACTTC.

This clone was seen once. The chain links TRBV11-3 to TRBJ2-1; 8 bases align to TRBD1. The CDR3 spans 17 residues. The J segment lost 4 bases and the V segment lost 1 base, leaving 9 bases of the junction unmatched. CDR1 is SGHNT and CDR2 is YENEEA in the germline V gene. CDR3 sequence: CASSLGSWTGRYNEQFF. In DNA form, the CDR3 reads TGTGCCAGCAGCTTAGGTTCCTGGACAGGGAGATACAATGAGCAGTTCTTC.

In its sample, this clone ranks as medium-sized. V usage is TRBV4-2 and J usage is TRBJ2-1; D is unresolved. Looked up from germline, CDR1 is LGHNA and CDR2 is YNFKEQ. V lost 0 bases to trimming and J lost 7 bases, with 10 bases between them. This CDR3 contains 14 residues. The CDR3 region has the DNA TGTGCCAGCAGCCAAGATTCATCCCGAAATGAGCAGTTCTTC. Translated: CASSQDSSRNEQFF.

Sample share makes this clone medium-sized. V and J are TRBV7-8 and TRBJ2-7, with TRBD2 matching over 8 bases. The V gene end was trimmed by 1 base and the J gene end by 2 bases; junction bases not matched to a gene: 7. The germline CDR1 and CDR2 sequences are SGHVS and FQNEAQ. The CDR3 consists of 16 residues. The CDR3, as DNA: TGTGCCAGCAGCTTAGTTTTGAGCGGGGGAACCTACGAGCAGTACTTC. Amino acids: CASSLVLSGGTYEQYF. The full variable domain, with the rest looked up from reference TRBV7-8 and TRBJ2-7, is GAGVSQSPRYKVAKRGQDVALRCDPISGHVSLFWYQQALGQGPEFLTYFQNEAQLDKSGLPSDRFFAERPEGSVSTLKIQRTQQEDSAVYLCASSLVLSGGTYEQYFGPGTRLTVT.

This clone appeared a single time. The chain links TRBV9 to TRBJ1-1, with 9 bases lining up with TRBD1. The CDR3 is 15 amino acids. Germline trimming cut 4 bases from V and 5 bases from J; bases unmatched to any gene: 9. Germline V gene sequence: CDR1 SGDLS, CDR2 YYNGEE. CDR3 protein: CASSPLQGAWTEAFF. The CDR3 bases are TGTGCCAGCAGCCCCCTACAGGGGGCTTGGACTGAAGCTTTCTTT.

V and J are TRBV30 and TRBJ1-3; perhaps TRBD1 as D (5 bases). The CDR3 extends over 15 amino acids. The germline V and J ends were trimmed by 4 bases and 0 bases, with 13 bases remaining between them. CDR1 is GTSNPN and CDR2 is SVGIG in the germline V gene (reference sequence). The CDR3 region has the DNA TGTGCCTGGACCAAAGACAGAACCTCTGGAAACACCATATATTTT. Translating gives CAWTKDRTSGNTIYF.

The chain has TRBV6-4 and TRBJ1-2; no clear D. V lost 3 bases to trimming and J lost 4 bases, with 21 bases between them. CDR1 is MRHNA and CDR2 is SNTAGT in the germline V gene. CDR3 size: 17 residues. In nucleotides, the CDR3 is TGTGCCAGCAGTGAAGCTCACCCACACGGAAAGACCTATGGCTACACCTTC. This encodes CASSEAHPHGKTYGYTF.